These 20 T cell receptor beta chains were sequenced from one sample in a study of blood T cells in healthy people across ages. For the second PCR, which ran for roughly 6 to 12 cycles, a sample-barcoded 5' primer and a J-beta primer mix were used. Using its own MiXCR run on the 5' RACE reads, TCRdb lists one record per CDR3 protein. Of about 1.4 million distinct CDR3 sequences in the sample, approximately 59% were seen once. The sequencing input was blood. These receptors all come from a man aged 18 to 30 in good health.

Here the CDR3 reads CASRPIGGPSGTQYF. Written as DNA, the CDR3 is TGTGCCAGCAGACCCATAGGAGGTCCGTCCGGGACCCAGTACTTC. V and J are TRBV6-2 or TRBV6-3 and TRBJ2-5, with D tentatively TRBD2 (5 bases). CDR3 size: 15 residues. Per the germline V gene, CDR1 is MNHEY and CDR2 is SVGEGT. V shed 6 bases and J shed 7 bases, with 21 bases lying between them.

This chain connects TRBV5-1 to TRBJ1-3; 11 nucleotides match TRBD1. CDR3 length equals 16 residues. The J segment lost 2 bases and the V segment lost 4 bases, leaving 5 bases of the junction unmatched. Germline CDR1 is SGHRS and CDR2 is YFSETQ. The chain's CDR3 is CASSTGQGAPGNTIYF. DNA for the CDR3: TGCGCCAGCAGCACCGGACAGGGGGCGCCTGGAAACACCATATATTTT.

V gene TRBV5-4 combines with J gene TRBJ2-4, with D possibly being TRBD2 (5 bases). Matching the DNA end better, TRBJ2-7 makes the J call doubtful. CDR1 SGHNT and CDR2 YYREEE come from the germline V gene (reference sequence). This CDR3 spans 13 amino acids. The CDR3 nucleotides are TGTGCCAGCAGCTTCGTGGAGGCCTACGAGCAGTACTTC. This translates into CASSFVEAYEQYF.

A few counts support this clonotype. This rearrangement joins TRBV4-2 to TRBJ2-7; 7 bases line up with TRBD1. V was clipped by 1 base and J by 7 bases; unmatched bases: 10. Germline V gives CDR1 LGHNA, CDR2 YNFKEQ. The CDR3 covers 15 residues. CDR3 coding DNA: TGTGCCAGCAGCCAAGTGTGGCAGGGGGTAGGGGAGCAGTACTTC. It codes for CASSQVWQGVGEQYF.

CDR3 coding DNA: TGTGCCAGCAGCTTTGGGCCGGGAGTCACAGATACGCAGTATTTT. Translated: CASSFGPGVTDTQYF. The rearrangement joins TRBV7-8 to TRBJ2-3, with D possibly TRBD2 on 6 matching bases. CDR1 SGHVS and CDR2 FQNEAQ come from the germline V gene. Trimming pared 3 bases from V and 2 bases from J, leaving 12 bases between. The CDR3 has 15 residues.

The CDR3 spells CASSRLSGTQYF. The CDR3 coding sequence is TGTGCCAGCAGTCGACTCTCTGGGACGCAGTATTTT. The gene calls are TRBV12-3 or TRBV12-4 and TRBJ2-3; no reliable D call. Deletions cut 5 bases from V and 9 bases from J, with 12 bases between. This CDR3 has 12 residues.

This clonotype was seen more than once but under ten times. This chain connects TRBV4-3 to TRBJ2-3; 11 nucleotides align to TRBD2. Germline V gene sequence: CDR1 LGHNA, CDR2 YSLEER. This CDR3 has 19 amino acids. V trimming: 0 bases; J trimming: 0 bases; junction bases outside the gene matches: 8. The CDR3 region is CASSQDALASGGSTDTQYF. The CDR3 region has the DNA TGCGCCAGCAGCCAAGATGCTCTGGCTAGCGGGGGGAGCACAGATACGCAGTATTTT.

V usage is TRBV7-9 and J usage is TRBJ1-5, with a weak D call TRBD1 (5 bases). V shed 1 base and J shed 7 bases, with 11 bases lying between them. The germline V gene has CDR1 SEHNR and CDR2 FQNEAQ (reference sequence). The CDR3 consists of 14 residues. The CDR3 coding sequence is TGTGCCAGCAGCTTAGGCGAGGGGTGGCAGCCCCAGCATTTT. The encoded protein is CASSLGEGWQPQHF.

This clonotype was picked up one time. V and J are TRBV5-1 and TRBJ1-1; tentatively, D is TRBD1 (6 bases). V lost 7 bases to trimming and J lost 2 bases, with 15 bases between them. CDR1 is SGHRS, CDR2 YFSETQ, per germline. CDR3 size: 14 residues. The CDR3, as DNA: TGCGCCAGCTGCGACCGGGACACCAACACTGAAGCTTTCTTT. Protein sequence: CASCDRDTNTEAFF.

The rearrangement uses TRBV2 and TRBJ1-5; 7 bases match TRBD1. The CDR3 contains 11 residues. The V and J ends lost 7 bases and 13 bases, in that order; junction bases with no gene match: 7. Germline-derived CDR1 and CDR2 are SNHLY and FYNNEI. CDR3 in DNA: TGTGCCAGCACCGCAGGGGGGGGACAGCATTTT. Residues: CASTAGGGQHF.

V usage is TRBV4-3 and J usage is TRBJ2-3, with TRBD2 matching 10 bases. CDR3 length: 16 residues. Germline V lookup: CDR1 LGHNA, CDR2 YSLEER. After removal of 1 base from V and 4 bases from J, the junction contained 5 bases not matched to a gene. The DNA for the CDR3 is TGCGCCAGCAGCCAAGGGAGCGGGGGGGTCGCAGATACGCAGTATTTT. Amino acids: CASSQGSGGVADTQYF.

J is TRBJ2-5 and V is TRBV4-2, with D tentatively TRBD2 (6 bases). The J call could be wrong; TRBJ2-7 is a better fit for the DNA end. Germline assignment: CDR1 LGHNA and CDR2 YNFKEQ. CDR3 size: 19 residues. CDR3 sequence reads: CASSRMYRGASDKENEQYF. The CDR3 region has the DNA TGTGCCAGCAGCCGCATGTACCGGGGTGCTAGCGACAAGGAGAACGAGCAGTACTTC.

The chain uses TRBV2 and TRBJ2-1; 14 nucleotides match TRBD2. The CDR3 extends over 17 amino acids. V dropped 6 bases and J dropped 3; count of bases not matched to a gene: 7. CDR1 and CDR2 (germline): SNHLY, FYNNEI. The CDR3 nucleotides read TGTGCCAGCAGCGCGACTAGCGGGGGGGGTATCTACAATGAGCAGTTCTTC. This sequence encodes CASSATSGGGIYNEQFF.

This clonotype was counted only a few times. The chain is built from TRBV7-9 and TRBJ2-3; 9 bases fit TRBD2. The germline gives CDR1 SEHNR, CDR2 FQNEAQ (reference sequence). The V segment lost 7 bases and the J segment 2 bases; nucleotides outside the gene matches: 7. The CDR3 sequence is 15 residues long. CDR3 DNA: TGTGCCAGCACAGTTAGCGGGGGATTCACAGATACGCAGTATTTT. Its translation: CASTVSGGFTDTQYF.

This clonotype was recorded a few times. The chain uses TRBV28 and TRBJ2-4; D is possibly TRBD2 (6 bases). The CDR3 has 14 amino acids. Germline CDR1 reads MDHEN; CDR2 reads SYDVKM. V lost 1 base, J lost 13 bases, and 17 bases lay in between. CDR3 nucleotides: TGTGCCAGCAGTTTATCCCAGGGCAGTCGGGAGCAGTACTTC. Its protein product is CASSLSQGSREQYF. Complete variable domain (other parts from reference TRBV28 and TRBJ2-4): DVKVTQSSRYLVKRTGEKVFLECVQDMDHENMFWYRQDPGLGLRLIYFSYDVKMKEKGDIPEGYSVSREKKERFSLILESASTNQTSMYLCASSLSQGSREQYFGAGTRLSVL.

This clonotype was detected only a few times. The chain couples TRBV4-3 to TRBJ2-7; the D gene is possibly TRBD1 (6 bases). CDR1 is LGHNA, CDR2 YSLEER, per germline. V was clipped by 0 bases and J by 0 bases, with 15 bases between them. The CDR3 totals 17 residues. In DNA form, the CDR3 reads TGCGCCAGCAGCCAAGAGGGGCAGGGGCGAAGCTCCTACGAGCAGTACTTC. Translated: CASSQEGQGRSSYEQYF.

The chain couples TRBV6-2 or TRBV6-3 to TRBJ2-2; D perhaps matches TRBD2 (6 bases). V gave up 5 bases and J gave up 1 base, with 11 bases separating them. Per germline, CDR1 MNHEY and CDR2 SVGEGT. The CDR3 has 15 residues. In nucleotides, the CDR3 is TGTGCCAGCAGTCCCCTGGGGGGGAACACCGGGGAGCTGTTTTTT. Translation: CASSPLGGNTGELFF.

The chain joins TRBV4-1 to TRBJ2-7; D may be TRBD1 or TRBD2 (5 bases each). The CDR3 runs 18 residues. The V gene lost 1 base and the J gene lost 5 bases, with 24 bases spanning the gap. Germline V gives CDR1 MGHRA, CDR2 YSYEKL. The CDR3: CASSQGPRGPIFGDEQYF. For the CDR3, the DNA is TGCGCCAGCAGCCAAGGCCCCCGGGGCCCCATTTTCGGGGACGAGCAGTACTTC.

The chain couples TRBV7-2 to TRBJ2-7, with D uncertain. The CDR3 runs 14 residues. The germline gives CDR1 SGHTA, CDR2 FQGNSA. V was trimmed by 5 bases and J by 2 bases, leaving 13 bases between them. CDR3 nucleotides: TGTGCCAGCAGCCCAAACGACATTGCCTACGAGCAGTACTTC. Its translation: CASSPNDIAYEQYF.

The gene calls are TRBV6-1 and TRBJ1-1; 9 nucleotides agree with TRBD1. Germline lookup yields CDR1 MNHNS and CDR2 SASEGT. This CDR3 is 13 amino acids long. V dropped 6 bases and J dropped 4; count of bases not matched to a gene: 3. CDR3 in amino acids: CASRRDRVTEAFF. For the CDR3, the DNA is TGTGCCAGCAGGAGGGACAGGGTCACTGAAGCTTTCTTT.